This TCR beta chain stems from a study of T cells in Graves' hyperthyroidism and ophthalmopathy. The CDR3 consists of 15 residues. Unmatched junction bases numbered 6, after V lost 4 bases and J lost 4 bases. The germline gives CDR1 MNHNS, CDR2 SASEGT. This clonotype showed up just a few times. The investigators amplified TCR beta CDR3 regions from RNA transcripts. When the TCR CDR3 underwent first-round RT-PCR, the HTBI primer set was used. TCRdb used MiXCR to reprocess the multiplex PCR reads, holding one entry per CDR3 protein. The table lists approximately 640,000 distinct CDR3 sequences, roughly 17% of them singletons.

The rearrangement uses TRBV6-1 and TRBJ2-2, with TRBD2 matching over 7 bases. The sample consisted of blood. The source of this sequence is a man in his fifties or sixties with Graves' hyperthyroidism. The CDR3: CASSVSGTTTGELFF. Written as DNA, the CDR3 is TGTGCCAGCAGTGTCTCCGGGACTACCACCGGGGAGCTGTTTTTT.